The rows below give T cell receptor beta chains drawn from one sample of a study of technical replicates of blood from a few donors. Profiled with immunoSEQ multiplex PCR; TCRdb holds only in-frame clones, not every one. Of about 72,000 clones in the sample, just under 95% were seen once. Sequenced: T cells isolated from PBMCs. The source of these receptors is a human donor in good health. CDR3s include the opening cysteine and the closing phenylalanine or tryptophan. Fields, in order: clone size, J gene, V gene, CDR3 length, D gene, CDR3 protein, CDR3 DNA. D genes are given only for firm matches. Part of the rows lack a size; the others show once, few, many or a class for expanded clones.

size: NA
J: TRBJ1-1
V: TRBV10-3
length: 18
D: TRBD1
CDR3: CAISESGTGGRGNTEAFF
DNA: TGTGCCATCAGTGAGTCCGGGACAGGGGGACGGGGGAACACTGAAGCTTTCTTT

size: NA
J: TRBJ1-2
V: TRBV21-1
length: 17
D: NA
CDR3: CASSKGGGEGSSCGYTF
DNA: TGTGCCAGCAGCAAAGGGGGTGGAGAGGGCAGTTCATGTGGCTACACCTTC

size: NA
J: TRBJ1-5
V: TRBV28
length: 14
D: TRBD1
CDR3: CASSLTGVVQPQHF
DNA: TGTGCCAGCAGTCTGACAGGGGTGGTTCAGCCCCAGCATTTT

size: NA
J: TRBJ2-1
V: TRBV7-8
length: 15
D: TRBD2
CDR3: CASSPPSGRRNEQFF
DNA: TGTGCCAGCAGCCCCCCTAGCGGGAGGAGGAATGAGCAGTTCTTC

size: NA
J: TRBJ2-7
V: TRBV7-9
length: 15
D: TRBD2
CDR3: CASSFPAGGGYEQYF
DNA: TGTGCCAGCAGCTTCCCAGCGGGAGGGGGTTACGAGCAGTACTTC

size: few
J: TRBJ1-5
V: TRBV7-2
length: 13
D: NA
CDR3: CASSSLVNQPQHF
DNA: TGTGCCAGCAGCTCCCTCGTGAATCAGCCCCAGCATTTT

size: NA
J: TRBJ1-2
V: TRBV11-3
length: 13
D: NA
CDR3: CASSLDPGYGYTF
DNA: TGTGCCAGCAGCTTAGATCCGGGGTATGGCTACACCTTC

size: NA
J: TRBJ2-7
V: TRBV6-1
length: 15
D: TRBD2
CDR3: CASREKERGTYEQYF
DNA: TGTGCCAGCAGGGAAAAGGAGCGGGGGACCTACGAGCAGTACTTC

size: NA
J: TRBJ2-1
V: TRBV4-1
length: 14
D: TRBD2
CDR3: CASSQEAGDNEQFF
DNA: TGCGCCAGCAGCCAAGAAGCGGGAGACAATGAGCAGTTCTTC

size: once
J: TRBJ2-3
V: TRBV6-1
length: 16
D: NA
CDR3: CASSEAGRGSTDTQYF
DNA: TGTGCCAGCAGTGAAGCGGGGCGGGGTAGCACAGATACGCAGTATTTT

size: NA
J: TRBJ1-1
V: TRBV6-5
length: 12
D: NA
CDR3: CASSYRKTEAFF
DNA: TGTGCCAGCAGTTACCGTAAAACTGAAGCTTTCTTT

size: NA
J: TRBJ1-1
V: TRBV28
length: 13
D: NA
CDR3: CASSLDFNTEAFF
DNA: TGTGCCAGCAGCCTGGACTTCAACACTGAAGCTTTCTTT

size: NA
J: TRBJ1-2
V: TRBV2
length: 13
D: TRBD1
CDR3: CAGKDRGRLGYTF
DNA: TGTGCCGGTAAAGACAGGGGGCGCCTTGGCTACACCTTC

size: NA
J: TRBJ1-4
V: TRBV6-5
length: 14
D: TRBD1
CDR3: CASRGQDLNEKLFF
DNA: TGTGCCAGCAGGGGACAGGACCTTAATGAAAAACTGTTTTTT

size: NA
J: TRBJ2-7
V: TRBV19
length: 14
D: NA
CDR3: CASSMAPLSYEQYF
DNA: TGTGCCAGTAGTATGGCCCCCCTCTCCTACGAGCAGTACTTC

size: NA
J: TRBJ2-7
V: TRBV4-2
length: 16
D: NA
CDR3: CASSQGSGGGRGEQYF
DNA: TGTGCCAGCAGCCAAGGATCAGGGGGCGGGAGAGGCGAGCAGTACTTC

size: NA
J: TRBJ2-5
V: TRBV4-3
length: 16
D: TRBD1
CDR3: CASSQDDRQGQETQYF
DNA: TGCGCCAGCAGCCAAGACGACCGACAGGGCCAAGAGACCCAGTACTTC

size: NA
J: TRBJ2-2
V: TRBV6-5
length: 15
D: TRBD1
CDR3: CASRRSQGAPGELFF
DNA: TGTGCCAGCAGACGGAGTCAGGGGGCGCCCGGGGAGCTGTTTTTT

size: NA
J: TRBJ2-5
V: TRBV2
length: 10
D: NA
CDR3: CASWQGTQYF
DNA: TGTGCCAGCTGGCAGGGTACCCAGTACTTC

size: NA
J: TRBJ1-2
V: TRBV5-1
length: 15
D: NA
CDR3: CASTGMDSSNYGYTF
DNA: TGCGCCAGCACGGGGATGGACAGTTCTAACTATGGCTACACCTTC

size: once
J: TRBJ2-1
V: TRBV9
length: 14
D: TRBD2
CDR3: CASRGTSGSYEQFF
DNA: TGTGCCAGCAGGGGGACTAGCGGGAGTTATGAGCAGTTCTTC

size: NA
J: TRBJ1-2
V: TRBV28
length: 15
D: NA
CDR3: CASSLKAAGPYGYTF
DNA: TGTGCCAGCAGTTTAAAGGCGGCAGGGCCCTATGGCTACACCTTC

size: NA
J: TRBJ1-4
V: TRBV7-7
length: 13
D: NA
CDR3: CASREGSWEKLFF
DNA: TGTGCTAGCAGGGAAGGGAGTTGGGAAAAACTGTTTTTT

size: NA
J: TRBJ1-4
V: TRBV9
length: 19
D: NA
CDR3: CASSFLATGFLTTNEKLFF
DNA: TGTGCCAGCAGCTTTCTCGCGACAGGCTTTCTGACAACTAATGAAAAACTGTTTTTT

size: NA
J: TRBJ1-2
V: TRBV30
length: 13
D: NA
CDR3: CAWSSTRGNGYTF
DNA: TGTGCCTGGAGTTCTACGAGGGGGAATGGCTACACCTTC

size: NA
J: TRBJ2-4
V: TRBV7-9
length: 14
D: NA
CDR3: CASSLGLAKNIQYF
DNA: TGTGCCAGCAGCTTAGGACTAGCCAAAAACATTCAGTACTTC

size: NA
J: TRBJ1-1
V: TRBV5-1
length: 14
D: NA
CDR3: CASSLKGPVTEAFF
DNA: TGCGCCAGCAGCTTGAAGGGGCCAGTCACTGAAGCTTTCTTT

size: NA
J: TRBJ1-1
V: TRBV19
length: 14
D: NA
CDR3: CASSIRTMNTEAFF
DNA: TGTGCCAGTAGTATAAGGACAATGAACACTGAAGCTTTCTTT

size: NA
J: TRBJ1-2
V: TRBV27
length: 17
D: NA
CDR3: CASSLYGSPLPDYGYTF
DNA: TGTGCCAGCAGTTTATATGGCAGCCCACTACCCGACTATGGCTACACCTTC

size: few
J: TRBJ2-5
V: TRBV11-3
length: 14
D: NA
CDR3: CASSLGRGSETQYF
DNA: TGTGCCAGCAGCTTAGGCAGGGGATCGGAGACCCAGTACTTC

size: NA
J: TRBJ1-2
V: TRBV2
length: 14
D: TRBD1
CDR3: CATRQGVLNYGYTF
DNA: TGTGCCACCCGACAGGGAGTCCTTAACTATGGCTACACCTTC

size: NA
J: TRBJ2-4
V: TRBV11-3
length: 13
D: NA
CDR3: CASSIGIENIQYF
DNA: TGTGCCAGCAGCATCGGGATTGAAAACATTCAGTACTTC

size: NA
J: TRBJ2-1
V: TRBV6-5
length: 15
D: TRBD1
CDR3: CASSVPGTGDNEQFF
DNA: TGTGCCAGCAGTGTCCCCGGGACAGGGGACAATGAGCAGTTCTTC

size: NA
J: TRBJ2-5
V: TRBV23-1
length: 16
D: NA
CDR3: CASNRERKGSGETQYF
DNA: TGCGCCAGCAACCGTGAGAGAAAAGGTTCGGGGGAGACCCAGTACTTC

size: few
J: TRBJ1-2
V: TRBV9
length: 14
D: NA
CDR3: CASSTLNALDGYTF
DNA: TGTGCCAGCAGCACCCTGAATGCCTTAGATGGCTACACCTTC

size: NA
J: TRBJ1-1
V: TRBV18
length: 14
D: TRBD1
CDR3: CASSPVQGSTEAFF
DNA: TGTGCCAGCTCACCTGTACAGGGGTCCACTGAAGCTTTCTTT

size: NA
J: TRBJ2-1
V: TRBV2
length: 12
D: NA
CDR3: CASSPIYNEQFF
DNA: TGTGCCAGCAGCCCCATCTACAATGAGCAGTTCTTC

size: NA
J: TRBJ2-2
V: TRBV11-3
length: 15
D: TRBD1
CDR3: CASSPGQVEAGELFF
DNA: TGTGCCAGCAGCCCCGGACAGGTAGAAGCCGGGGAGCTGTTTTTT

size: NA
J: TRBJ1-4
V: TRBV7-8
length: 16
D: TRBD1
CDR3: CASSLLPGGTNEKLFF
DNA: TGTGCCAGCAGTTTGCTCCCAGGGGGGACTAATGAAAAACTGTTTTTT

size: NA
J: TRBJ2-3
V: TRBV19
length: 15
D: TRBD2
CDR3: CASGTSGGGTDTQYF
DNA: TGTGCCAGTGGGACTAGCGGGGGTGGGACAGATACGCAGTATTTT

size: NA
J: TRBJ2-2
V: TRBV19
length: 14
D: NA
CDR3: CASSWGLNAGELFF
DNA: TGTGCCAGTAGTTGGGGCCTTAACGCCGGGGAGCTGTTTTTT

size: few
J: TRBJ2-3
V: TRBV25-1
length: 13
D: NA
CDR3: CASSAQGTDTQYF
DNA: TGTGCCAGCAGTGCCCAGGGCACAGATACGCAGTATTTT

size: NA
J: TRBJ2-1
V: TRBV7-6
length: 13
D: TRBD1
CDR3: CASGTGEGNEQFF
DNA: TGTGCCAGCGGGACAGGGGAGGGCAATGAGCAGTTCTTC

size: NA
J: TRBJ1-3
V: TRBV29-1
length: 13
D: NA
CDR3: CSVESPGGNTIYF
DNA: TGCAGCGTTGAATCCCCCGGGGGAAACACCATATATTTT

size: NA
J: TRBJ2-6
V: TRBV11-1
length: 19
D: NA
CDR3: CASSLQGTREFSGANVLTF
DNA: TGTGCCAGCAGCCTACAAGGGACTCGAGAATTCTCTGGGGCCAACGTCCTGACTTTC

size: NA
J: TRBJ1-4
V: TRBV7-6
length: 15
D: NA
CDR3: CASSSQGGDNEKLFF
DNA: TGTGCCAGCAGCTCTCAGGGAGGGGATAATGAAAAACTGTTTTTT

size: NA
J: TRBJ1-2
V: TRBV4-1
length: 15
D: NA
CDR3: CASSQAGSPNYGYTF
DNA: TGCGCCAGCAGCCAAGCTGGGAGTCCGAACTATGGCTACACCTTC

size: NA
J: TRBJ2-3
V: TRBV5-1
length: 16
D: TRBD2
CDR3: CASSLVAGVSRDTQYF
DNA: TGCGCCAGCAGCTTGGTCGCGGGAGTGAGCCGAGATACGCAGTATTTT